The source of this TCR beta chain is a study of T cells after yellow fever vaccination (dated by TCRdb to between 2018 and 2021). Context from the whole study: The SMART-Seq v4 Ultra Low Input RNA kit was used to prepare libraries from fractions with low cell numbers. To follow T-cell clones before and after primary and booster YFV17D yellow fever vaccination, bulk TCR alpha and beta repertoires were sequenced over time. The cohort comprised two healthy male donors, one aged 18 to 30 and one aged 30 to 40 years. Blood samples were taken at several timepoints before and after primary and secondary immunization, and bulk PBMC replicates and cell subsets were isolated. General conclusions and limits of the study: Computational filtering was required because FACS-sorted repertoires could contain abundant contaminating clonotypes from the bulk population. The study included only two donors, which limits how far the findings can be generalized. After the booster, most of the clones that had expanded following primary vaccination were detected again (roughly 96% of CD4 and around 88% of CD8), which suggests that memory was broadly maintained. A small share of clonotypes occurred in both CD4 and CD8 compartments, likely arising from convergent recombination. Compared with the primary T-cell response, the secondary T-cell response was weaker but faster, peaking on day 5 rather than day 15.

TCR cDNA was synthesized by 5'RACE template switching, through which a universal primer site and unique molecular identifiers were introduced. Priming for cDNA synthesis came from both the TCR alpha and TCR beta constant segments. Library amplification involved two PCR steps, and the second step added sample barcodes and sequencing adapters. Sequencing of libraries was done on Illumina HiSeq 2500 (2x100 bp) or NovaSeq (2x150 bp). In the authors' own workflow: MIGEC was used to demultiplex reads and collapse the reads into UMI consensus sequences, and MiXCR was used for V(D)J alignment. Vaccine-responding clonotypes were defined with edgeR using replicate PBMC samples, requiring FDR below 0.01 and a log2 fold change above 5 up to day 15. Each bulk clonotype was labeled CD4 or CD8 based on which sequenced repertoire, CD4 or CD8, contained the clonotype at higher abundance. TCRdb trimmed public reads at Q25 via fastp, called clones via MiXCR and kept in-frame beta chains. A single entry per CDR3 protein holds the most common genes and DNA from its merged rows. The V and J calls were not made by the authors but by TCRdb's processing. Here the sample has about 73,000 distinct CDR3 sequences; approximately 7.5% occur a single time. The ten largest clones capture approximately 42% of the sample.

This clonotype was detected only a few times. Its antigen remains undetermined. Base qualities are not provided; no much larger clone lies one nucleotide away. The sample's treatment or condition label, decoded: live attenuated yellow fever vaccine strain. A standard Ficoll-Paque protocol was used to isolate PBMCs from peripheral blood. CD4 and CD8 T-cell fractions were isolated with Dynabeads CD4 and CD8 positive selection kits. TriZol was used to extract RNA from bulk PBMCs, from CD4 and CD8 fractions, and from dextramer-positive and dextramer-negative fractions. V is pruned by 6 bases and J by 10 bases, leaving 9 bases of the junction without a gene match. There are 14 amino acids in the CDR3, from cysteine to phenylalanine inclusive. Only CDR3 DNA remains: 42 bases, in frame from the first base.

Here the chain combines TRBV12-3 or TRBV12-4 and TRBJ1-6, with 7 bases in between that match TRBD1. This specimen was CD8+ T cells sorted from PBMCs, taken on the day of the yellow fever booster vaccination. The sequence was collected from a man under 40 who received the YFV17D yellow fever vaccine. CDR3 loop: CASSTGAAGSPLHF. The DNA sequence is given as TGTGCCAGCAGCACAGGGGCGGCAGGGTCACCCCTCCACTTT.